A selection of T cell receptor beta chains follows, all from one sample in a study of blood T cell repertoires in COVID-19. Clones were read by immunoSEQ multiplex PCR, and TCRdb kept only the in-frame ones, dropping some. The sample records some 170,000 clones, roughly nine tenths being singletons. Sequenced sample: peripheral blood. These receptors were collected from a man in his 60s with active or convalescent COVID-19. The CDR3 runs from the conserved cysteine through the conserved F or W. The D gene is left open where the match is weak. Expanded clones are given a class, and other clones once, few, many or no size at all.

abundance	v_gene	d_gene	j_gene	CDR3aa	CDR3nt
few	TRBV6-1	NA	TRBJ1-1	CASSDIGYGPLNTEAFF	TGTGCCAGCAGTGATATTGGGTATGGGCCCCTGAACACTGAAGCTTTCTTT
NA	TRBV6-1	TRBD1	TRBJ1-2	CASSDSSGQLNYGYTF	TGTGCCAGCAGTGACAGTTCGGGACAGCTAAACTATGGCTACACCTTC
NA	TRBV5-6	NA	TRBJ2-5	CASSIQGTQETQYF	TGTGCCAGCAGCATCCAGGGGACCCAAGAGACCCAGTACTTC
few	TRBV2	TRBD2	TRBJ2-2	CASSLAGAPTGELFF	TGTGCCAGCAGCTTAGCGGGGGCCCCCACCGGGGAGCTGTTTTTT
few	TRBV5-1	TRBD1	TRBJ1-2	CASSYGESGQGATYGYTF	TGCGCCAGCAGCTATGGGGAGTCGGGACAGGGGGCGACCTATGGCTACACCTTC
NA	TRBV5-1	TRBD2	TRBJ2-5	CASSLAGRERETQYF	TGCGCCAGCAGCTTAGCAGGGCGGGAGCGGGAGACCCAGTACTTC
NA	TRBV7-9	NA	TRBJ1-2	CASSQRMGSYGYTF	TGTGCCAGCAGCCAGAGAATGGGGAGCTATGGCTACACCTTC
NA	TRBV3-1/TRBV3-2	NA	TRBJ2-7	CASSHRGAGGYEQYF	TGTGCCAGCAGCCACCGCGGGGCAGGAGGCTACGAGCAGTACTTC
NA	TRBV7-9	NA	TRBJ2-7	CASSRGQIYEQYF	TGTGCCAGCAGCCGCGGACAGATCTACGAGCAGTACTTC
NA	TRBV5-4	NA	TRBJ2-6	CASSFRGSGANVLTF	TGTGCCAGCAGCTTTCGGGGCTCTGGGGCCAACGTCCTGACTTTC
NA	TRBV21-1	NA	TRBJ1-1	CASSKAPQIVQNTEAFF	TGTGCCAGCAGCAAAGCACCTCAAATTGTACAGAACACTGAAGCTTTCTTT
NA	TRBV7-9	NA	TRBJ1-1	CASSPGPRERTEAFF	TGTGCCAGCAGCCCCGGGCCTAGGGAGAGGACTGAAGCTTTCTTT
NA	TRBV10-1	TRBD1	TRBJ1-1	CASSSGTVLGEAFF	TGCGCCAGCAGTTCCGGGACAGTCCTAGGTGAAGCTTTCTTT
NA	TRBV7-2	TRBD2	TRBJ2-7	CASSPGTSRAYEQYF	TGTGCCAGCAGCCCCGGGACTAGCCGAGCCTACGAGCAGTACTTC
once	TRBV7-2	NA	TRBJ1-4	CASSSPGNEKLFF	TGTGCCAGCAGCTCCCCGGGGAATGAAAAACTGTTTTTT
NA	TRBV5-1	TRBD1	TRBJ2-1	CASSSHRDRFYNEQFF	TGCGCTAGCAGCTCACACCGGGACAGGTTTTACAATGAGCAGTTCTTC
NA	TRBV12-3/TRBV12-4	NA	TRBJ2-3	CASSLGLFMAQYF	TGTGCCAGCAGTTTAGGGCTTTTCATGGCGCAGTATTTT
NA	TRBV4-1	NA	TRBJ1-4	CASSQETASTNEKLFF	TGCGCCAGCAGCCAAGAGACAGCCTCAACTAATGAAAAACTGTTTTTT
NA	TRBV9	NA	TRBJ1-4	CASSVAGGRAGEKLFF	TGTGCCAGCAGCGTAGCGGGGGGCAGGGCTGGAGAAAAACTGTTTTTT
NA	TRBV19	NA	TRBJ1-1	CASTVTGLGTEAFF	TGTGCCAGTACCGTGACAGGCCTGGGCACTGAAGCTTTCTTT
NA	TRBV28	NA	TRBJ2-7	CASSQGGPISYEQYF	TGTGCCAGCAGCCAGGGGGGACCAATCTCCTACGAGCAGTACTTC
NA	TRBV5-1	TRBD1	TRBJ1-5	CASSLGTGINQPQHF	TGCGCCAGCAGCTTGGGGACAGGGATCAATCAGCCCCAGCATTTT
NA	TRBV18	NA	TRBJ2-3	CASSPKPTSTDTQYF	TGTGCCAGCTCACCGAAACCTACTAGCACAGATACGCAGTATTTT
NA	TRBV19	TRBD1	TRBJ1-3	CASSQRTGGSGNTIYF	TGTGCCAGTAGTCAGAGGACAGGGGGATCTGGAAACACCATATATTTT
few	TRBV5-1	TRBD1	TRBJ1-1	CASSLAQGARATEAFF	TGCGCCAGCAGCTTGGCCCAGGGGGCTAGGGCCACTGAAGCTTTCTTT
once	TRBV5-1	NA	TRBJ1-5	CASSLAGNQPQHF	TGCGCCAGCAGCTTGGCTGGCAATCAGCCCCAGCATTTT
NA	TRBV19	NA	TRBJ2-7	CASSNRLRDSTYEQYF	TGTGCCAGTAGTAACCGCCTCCGGGACTCAACCTACGAGCAGTACTTC
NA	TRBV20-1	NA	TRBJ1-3	CSAPESNTIYF	TGCAGTGCCCCGGAGTCGAACACCATATATTTT
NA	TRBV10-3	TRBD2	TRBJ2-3	CAISESSSGGDSTDTQYF	TGTGCCATCAGTGAGTCTTCTAGCGGGGGGGATAGCACAGATACGCAGTATTTT
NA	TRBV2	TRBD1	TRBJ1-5	CASSLGQVNQPQHF	TGTGCCAGCAGCCTCGGACAGGTTAATCAGCCCCAGCATTTT
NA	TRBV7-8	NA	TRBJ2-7	CASSLERQPYEQYF	TGTGCCAGCAGCTTAGAGAGGCAGCCCTACGAGCAGTACTTC
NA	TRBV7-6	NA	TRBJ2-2	CASGAGPNTGELFF	TGTGCCAGCGGGGCAGGGCCGAACACCGGGGAGCTGTTTTTT
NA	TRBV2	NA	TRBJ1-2	CASLPGDGYTF	TGTGCCAGCCTCCCAGGGGATGGCTACACCTTC
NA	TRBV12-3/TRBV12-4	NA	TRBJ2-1	CASSFPTHNEQFF	TGTGCCAGCAGCTTTCCGACTCACAATGAGCAGTTCTTC
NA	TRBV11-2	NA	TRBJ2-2	CASSSDPAGGELFF	TGTGCCAGCAGCTCCGATCCAGCGGGCGGGGAGCTGTTTTTT
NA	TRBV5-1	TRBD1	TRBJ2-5	CASSQIYSGAGGKETQYF	TGCGCCAGCAGTCAAATATATTCGGGAGCAGGGGGCAAGGAGACCCAGTACTTC
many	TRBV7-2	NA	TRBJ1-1	CASSLNPGSGTEAFF	TGTGCCAGCAGCTTAAATCCAGGAAGCGGCACTGAAGCTTTCTTT
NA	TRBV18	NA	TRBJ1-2	CASSPNDGLGGYTF	TGTGCCAGCTCACCAAACGACGGCCTAGGAGGCTACACCTTC
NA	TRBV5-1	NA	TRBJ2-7	CASSLVEGNPYEQYF	TGCGCCAGCAGCTTGGTGGAGGGAAACCCCTACGAGCAGTACTTC
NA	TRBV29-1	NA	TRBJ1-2	CSGLAPHDYGYTF	TGCAGCGGCCTGGCCCCTCACGACTATGGCTACACCTTC
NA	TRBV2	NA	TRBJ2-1	CASRRIYDNEQFF	TGTGCCAGCAGGAGAATATACGACAATGAGCAGTTCTTC
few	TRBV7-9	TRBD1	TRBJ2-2	CASSPDRANTGELFF	TGTGCCAGCAGTCCTGACAGGGCGAACACCGGGGAGCTGTTTTTT
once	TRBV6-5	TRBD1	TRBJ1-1	CASGLDRGSEAFF	TGTGCCAGCGGGTTAGACAGGGGCAGTGAAGCTTTCTTT
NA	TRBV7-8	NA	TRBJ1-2	CASSPHRTANYGYTF	TGTGCCAGCAGCCCCCACCGGACAGCAAACTATGGCTACACCTTC
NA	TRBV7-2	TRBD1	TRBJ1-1	CASSLAGQGLAEAFF	TGCGCCAGCAGCTTAGCTGGACAGGGTTTGGCTGAAGCTTTCTTT
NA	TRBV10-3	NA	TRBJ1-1	CASGSLNTEAFF	TGTGCCAGCGGAAGCTTGAACACTGAAGCTTTCTTT
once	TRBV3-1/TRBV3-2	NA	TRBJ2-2	CASRSTSTGELFF	TGTGCCAGCAGGTCGACTAGCACCGGGGAGCTGTTTTTT
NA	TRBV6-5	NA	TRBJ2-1	CASLELSYNEQFF	TGTGCCAGCCTAGAACTTTCCTACAATGAGCAGTTCTTC
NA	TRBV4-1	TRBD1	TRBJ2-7	CASSQDYRGYEQYF	TGCGCCAGCAGCCAAGATTACAGGGGTTACGAGCAGTACTTC
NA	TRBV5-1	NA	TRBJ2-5	CASSPGLGQETQYF	TGCGCCAGCAGCCCCGGACTGGGCCAAGAGACCCAGTACTTC
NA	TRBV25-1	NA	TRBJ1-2	CASSDRAGRALWGYTF	TGTGCCAGCAGTGATCGTGCAGGGAGGGCTCTATGGGGCTACACCTTC
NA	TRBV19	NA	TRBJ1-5	CASSIRGKGGQMGQPQHF	TGTGCCAGTAGTATTCGGGGAAAAGGCGGACAGATGGGCCAGCCCCAGCATTTT
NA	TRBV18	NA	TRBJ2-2	CASSTGLGTGELFF	TGTGCCAGCTCAACAGGGCTTGGCACCGGGGAGCTGTTTTTT
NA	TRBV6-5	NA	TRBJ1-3	CASRGSSGNTIYF	TGTGCCAGCAGAGGGAGCTCTGGAAACACCATATATTTT
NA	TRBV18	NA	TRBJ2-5	CASSPTEPQETQYF	TGTGCCAGCTCACCAACCGAGCCGCAAGAGACCCAGTACTTC
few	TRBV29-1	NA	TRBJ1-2	CSVRDTNYGYTF	TGCAGCGTCCGGGACACCAACTATGGCTACACCTTC
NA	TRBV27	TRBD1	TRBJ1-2	CASSLTSYRGRSYGYTF	TGTGCCAGCAGCCTTACTTCCTACAGGGGGCGATCGTATGGCTACACCTTC
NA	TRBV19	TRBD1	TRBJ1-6	CASSVGQGYNSPLHF	TGTGCCAGTAGTGTTGGACAGGGCTATAATTCACCCCTCCACTTT
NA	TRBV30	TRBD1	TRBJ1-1	CAWSFDRGKNTEAFF	TGTGCCTGGAGTTTTGACAGGGGTAAGAACACTGAAGCTTTCTTT
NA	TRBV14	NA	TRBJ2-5	CASSQLSAGRETQYF	TGTGCCAGCAGCCAATTATCCGCAGGGCGAGAGACCCAGTACTTC